This entry concerns a single T cell receptor (beta chain). This entry comes from a study of blood T cell repertoires in COVID-19. Across the whole study: Sources were T cells, B-cell-depleted T cells, or PBMCs; the material itself was cDNA or gDNA.

The data were produced by immunoSEQ multiplex PCR, yet TCRdb's version contains in-frame clones alone and is incomplete. The sample shows fewer than 600,000 clones, approximately 90% of them seen only once. The CDR3 spans 14 residues. The J segment lost 1 base and the V segment lost 5 bases, leaving 4 bases of the junction unmatched. CDR1 is SGHTA, CDR2 FQGNSA, per germline. Cohorts were based on clinical histories the participants reported. What was sequenced was PBMCs or T cells enriched from blood (not recorded which). The rearrangement uses TRBV7-2 and TRBJ1-1; 7 bases fit TRBD1. This TCR came from a woman aged 40 to 50 who had recovered from COVID-19. The CDR3 region is CASSPGQTNTEAFF. Written as DNA, the CDR3 is TGTGCCAGCAGCCCGGGACAGACGAACACTGAAGCTTTCTTT.